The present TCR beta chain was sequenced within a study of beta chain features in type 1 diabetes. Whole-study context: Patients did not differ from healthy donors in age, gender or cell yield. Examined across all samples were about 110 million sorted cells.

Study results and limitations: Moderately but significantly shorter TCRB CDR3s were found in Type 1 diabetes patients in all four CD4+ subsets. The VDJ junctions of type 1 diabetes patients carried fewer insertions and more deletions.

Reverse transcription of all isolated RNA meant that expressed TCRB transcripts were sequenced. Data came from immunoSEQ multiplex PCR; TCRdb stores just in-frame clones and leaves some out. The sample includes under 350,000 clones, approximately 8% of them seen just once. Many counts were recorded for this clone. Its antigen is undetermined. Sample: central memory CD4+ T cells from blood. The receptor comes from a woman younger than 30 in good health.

The CDR3 region is CASSQGRHGEETQYF. For the CDR3, the DNA is TGTGCCAGCAGCCAAGGGAGGCACGGAGAAGAGACCCAGTACTTC. V and J are TRBV4-2 and TRBJ2-5, with D perhaps TRBD2 (5 bases). Trimming stripped 1 base from V and 3 bases from J, with 12 bases between. Germline values: CDR1 LGHNA, CDR2 YNFKEQ. CDR3 length equals 15 residues.